The rows below give T cell receptor beta chains drawn from one sample of a study of blood T cells in healthy people across ages. A single record per CDR3 protein comes from TCRdb applying MiXCR to the 5' RACE reads. The table includes 850,000 to 1,000,000 distinct CDR3 sequences, roughly half detected once. The sample comprised blood. The receptor set was obtained from a woman aged 55-69 years in good health. The CDR3 runs from the conserved cysteine through the conserved F or W. A D gene is named only where the DNA matches it firmly. Clone size is not always given. Where it is, it says once, few, many or a class for expanded clones.

>NA|TRBV5-1|14|TRBJ1-1|NA
CASRPVIMNTEAFF
TGCGCCAGCAGGCCAGTGATCATGAACACTGAAGCTTTCTTT
>NA|TRBV7-2|16|TRBJ1-6|NA
CASSLPLRLQGSPLHF
TGTGCCAGCAGCTTACCACTCCGGCTTCAGGGTTCACCCCTCCACTTT
>NA|TRBV12-3/TRBV12-4|14|TRBJ2-1|NA
CASTPGGTYNEQFF
TGTGCCAGCACCCCCGGCGGAACCTACAATGAGCAGTTCTTC
>NA|TRBV27|16|TRBJ2-3|few
CASSLGVGVSTDTQYF
TGTGCCAGCAGTTTAGGTGTGGGAGTAAGCACAGATACGCAGTATTTT
>TRBD1|TRBV6-1|15|TRBJ2-7|NA
CASRAPGQGIYEQYF
TGTGCCAGCAGAGCCCCGGGACAGGGGATCTACGAGCAGTACTTC
>NA|TRBV29-1|15|TRBJ1-4|NA
CSVKPGPQSNEKLFF
TGCAGCGTTAAGCCGGGACCCCAGTCTAATGAAAAACTGTTTTTT
>NA|TRBV6-2/TRBV6-3|13|TRBJ2-4|NA
CASSYSTWEEQYF
TGTGCCAGCAGTTACTCGACGTGGGAGGAGCAGTACTTC
>TRBD1|TRBV29-1|13|TRBJ2-7|NA
CSVAHRGPYEQYF
TGCAGCGTTGCTCACAGGGGTCCCTACGAGCAGTACTTC
>TRBD2|TRBV2|17|TRBJ2-1|NA
CASRATGAGLADNEQFF
TGTGCCAGCAGGGCGACGGGGGCAGGACTAGCGGATAATGAGCAGTTCTTC
>NA|TRBV20-1|15|TRBJ1-2|NA
CSARSPGRGSDGYTF
TGCAGTGCTAGGTCGCCCGGCAGGGGAAGCGATGGCTACACCTTC
>TRBD2|TRBV28|16|TRBJ2-1|NA
CASSRTRASGRNEQFF
TGTGCCAGCAGTCGTACGCGGGCTAGCGGGAGGAATGAGCAGTTCTTC
>NA|TRBV4-2|15|TRBJ1-5|NA
CASSPVLGGRQPQHF
TGTGCCAGCAGCCCAGTTTTGGGGGGCCGGCAGCCCCAGCATTTT
>NA|TRBV11-2|15|TRBJ2-5|NA
CASSPGPTRQETQYF
TGTGCCAGCAGCCCCGGACCGACACGACAAGAGACCCAGTACTTC
>NA|TRBV29-1|13|TRBJ2-7|many
CSVEGEQTYEQYF
TGCAGCGTTGAAGGTGAACAAACCTACGAGCAGTACTTC
>NA|TRBV27|13|TRBJ1-2|NA
CASKPWTDDGYTF
TGTGCCAGCAAACCATGGACAGATGATGGCTACACCTTC
>NA|TRBV11-1|12|TRBJ2-7|few
CASSDDRYEQYF
TGTGCCAGCAGCGACGACAGATACGAGCAGTACTTC
>TRBD2|TRBV3-1|17|TRBJ2-3|NA
CASSQEDLAGLTDTQYF
TGTGCCAGCAGCCAAGAGGATCTAGCGGGATTGACAGATACGCAGTATTTT
>NA|TRBV27|14|TRBJ2-5|NA
CASSQSGTPGTQYF
TGTGCCAGCAGCCAGAGCGGGACACCCGGGACCCAGTACTTC
>TRBD2|TRBV5-6|16|TRBJ2-1|NA
CASSFSVLAGTNEQFF
TGTGCCAGCAGCTTTTCAGTCCTAGCGGGTACCAATGAGCAGTTCTTC
>NA|TRBV20-1|15|TRBJ1-2|few
CSARRGGGLVYGYTF
TGCAGTGCTAGAAGAGGAGGGGGGCTTGTCTATGGCTACACCTTC
>TRBD2|TRBV20-1|15|TRBJ2-1|NA
CSAPPGGSSYNEQFF
TGCAGTGCCCCCCCGGGGGGAAGCTCCTACAATGAGCAGTTCTTC
>TRBD2|TRBV6-5|16|TRBJ2-1|NA
CASSPLSSGSLREQFF
TGTGCCAGCAGCCCCCTTTCTAGCGGGAGTCTTCGTGAGCAGTTCTTC
>TRBD2|TRBV11-2|16|TRBJ2-1|NA
CASSLFPAGGINEQFF
TGTGCCAGCAGCTTATTCCCAGCGGGAGGGATCAATGAGCAGTTCTTC
>TRBD2|TRBV27|19|TRBJ2-1|few
CASSLSRSQLAGDYNEQFF
TGTGCCAGCAGTTTATCGAGGTCCCAACTAGCGGGAGACTACAATGAGCAGTTCTTC
>NA|TRBV5-1|16|TRBJ2-5|NA
CASSLESSRHQETQYF
TGCGCCAGCAGCTTGGAGTCTAGCAGACACCAAGAGACCCAGTACTTC
>NA|TRBV28|16|TRBJ2-5|NA
CASSLKFGTGQETQYF
TGTGCCAGCAGTTTAAAGTTTGGAACAGGACAAGAGACCCAGTACTTC
>TRBD2|TRBV20-1|15|TRBJ2-1|few
CSASASGSPWYEQFF
TGCAGTGCAAGTGCTAGCGGGAGCCCCTGGTATGAGCAGTTCTTC
>TRBD2|TRBV6-2/TRBV6-3|14|TRBJ2-1|few
CASSKSGGGNEQFF
TGTGCCAGCAGTAAAAGTGGGGGGGGCAATGAGCAGTTCTTC
>NA|TRBV3-1|12|TRBJ1-2|NA
CASSQGRSGYTF
TGTGCCAGCAGCCAGGGTAGGAGTGGCTACACCTTC
>NA|TRBV5-6|13|TRBJ2-7|NA
CASSWSITYEQYF
TGTGCCAGTAGTTGGTCGATAACCTACGAGCAGTACTTC
>NA|TRBV12-3/TRBV12-4|16|TRBJ2-5|NA
CASSLPPGEPSETQYF
TGTGCCAGCAGTTTACCACCCGGAGAGCCTAGTGAGACCCAGTACTTC
>NA|TRBV5-1|15|TRBJ2-1|NA
CAGSPQPGVGNEQFF
TGCGCCGGCAGCCCTCAGCCGGGAGTAGGGAATGAGCAGTTCTTC
>NA|TRBV18|13|TRBJ2-7|NA
CASSPGTMYEQYF
TGTGCCAGCTCACCCGGGACAATGTACGAGCAGTACTTC
>NA|TRBV20-1|16|TRBJ2-3|NA
CSARRTGARRTDTQYF
TGCAGTGCAAGGAGAACGGGAGCCCGGCGCACAGATACGCAGTATTTT
>TRBD2|TRBV15|13|TRBJ2-7|NA
CATRSSGSYEQYF
TGCGCCACCAGGAGTAGCGGGTCTTACGAGCAGTACTTC
>NA|TRBV28|15|TRBJ2-7|NA
CASSLPRAGTYEQYF
TGTGCCAGCAGTTTACCCCGGGCAGGGACGTACGAGCAGTACTTC
>TRBD2|TRBV9|13|TRBJ2-4|NA
CASSVGLAGEQYF
TGTGCCAGCAGCGTAGGGTTAGCGGGGGAGCAGTACTTC
>TRBD2|TRBV12-3/TRBV12-4|15|TRBJ2-7|NA
CASSFGRSGIGEQYF
TGTGCCAGCAGTTTTGGACGCAGCGGGATTGGCGAGCAGTACTTC
>NA|TRBV15|15|TRBJ2-1|NA
CATSRGDGSYNEQFF
TGTGCCACCAGCAGAGGGGATGGGAGCTACAATGAGCAGTTCTTC
>TRBD2|TRBV27|19|TRBJ2-7|few
CASSPLSSGTSGSSYEQYF
TGTGCCAGCAGTCCTCTCTCTTCCGGGACTAGCGGTAGCTCCTACGAGCAGTACTTC